This TCR beta chain comes out of a study of blood T cells in healthy people across ages. Study-level results: Long-lived donors had more naive CD4+ cells and higher diversity than aged donors.

The CDR3 has 13 amino acids. V was clipped by 0 bases and J by 2 bases, with 1 base between them. Germline assignment: CDR1 LGHNT and CDR2 FRNRAP. For this clonotype: What it recognizes is unknown.

Alongside a J-beta primer mix, a sample-barcoded 5' primer served in a second PCR lasting roughly 6 to 12 cycles. MiXCR, run by TCRdb on the 5' RACE reads, gives a single entry per CDR3 protein. This sample has around 1,800,000 distinct CDR3 sequences, with about two fifths found just once. This chain connects TRBV12-5 to TRBJ2-2; D remains ambiguous. This receptor was obtained from a human donor in good health. Sequenced: blood. The CDR3 DNA sequence: TGTGCTAGTGGTTTGGTAAACACCGGGGAGCTGTTTTTT. This translates into CASGLVNTGELFF.